A selection of T cell receptor beta chains follows, all from one sample in a study of regulatory T cells in long-lasting Graves disease. One entry per CDR3 protein, called by TCRdb with MiXCR from the multiplex PCR reads. The table shows some 440,000 distinct CDR3 sequences, with under 25% occurring only once. The sample in question was peripheral blood mononuclear cells (PBMCs), obtained when the disease was refractory, from a patient treated with antithyroid drugs. The receptors shown here come from a female donor with Graves disease. Both conserved end residues are part of each CDR3. Fields, in order: CDR3 DNA, CDR3 protein, D gene, clone size, J gene, V gene. The D gene is left open where the match is weak. Size tells how often a clone was seen (once, few, many) or the class of an expanded clone, and some rows leave it out.

CDR3nt: TGCAGCGTTGTAGAACTAGCGGGAGGCTACGAGCAGTACTTC
CDR3aa: CSVVELAGGYEQYF
d_gene: TRBD2
abundance: many
j_gene: TRBJ2-7
v_gene: TRBV29-1

CDR3nt: TGTGCCAGCAGGCTCGGCAGGCAGGAAGCTTTCTTT
CDR3aa: CASRLGRQEAFF
d_gene: .
abundance: many
j_gene: TRBJ1-1
v_gene: TRBV12-3/TRBV12-4

CDR3nt: TGTGCCAGCAGTTTATCAACGGGGGGTTACAATGAGCAGTTCTTC
CDR3aa: CASSLSTGGYNEQFF
d_gene: TRBD2
abundance: .
j_gene: TRBJ2-1
v_gene: TRBV28

CDR3nt: TGTGCCAGCAGATGGGACAGCCCCTATGGCTACACCTTC
CDR3aa: CASRWDSPYGYTF
d_gene: TRBD1
abundance: many
j_gene: TRBJ1-2
v_gene: TRBV7-2

CDR3nt: TGTGCCACCAGCAGAGATCTGAGGAGGGCTGGAAACACCATATATTTT
CDR3aa: CATSRDLRRAGNTIYF
d_gene: .
abundance: few
j_gene: TRBJ1-3
v_gene: TRBV15

CDR3nt: TGTGCCAGCAGCTTAACATTGAACACTGAAGCTTTCTTT
CDR3aa: CASSLTLNTEAFF
d_gene: .
abundance: many
j_gene: TRBJ1-1
v_gene: TRBV7-3

CDR3nt: TGTGCCAGCAGTTTATTGGTGGGCGGGAATAGCAATCAGCCCCAGCATTTT
CDR3aa: CASSLLVGGNSNQPQHF
d_gene: .
abundance: many
j_gene: TRBJ1-5
v_gene: TRBV12-3/TRBV12-4

CDR3nt: TGCGCCAGCAGCTTGGGGACAGCTGCGAACACTGAAGCTTTCTTT
CDR3aa: CASSLGTAANTEAFF
d_gene: .
abundance: few
j_gene: TRBJ1-1
v_gene: TRBV5-1

CDR3nt: TGTGCCAGTAGTATCGGGAACGGCAATCAGCCCCAGCATTTT
CDR3aa: CASSIGNGNQPQHF
d_gene: .
abundance: few
j_gene: TRBJ1-5
v_gene: TRBV19

CDR3nt: TGCAGCGTTCGTGGACAGGTATCCGAAAAACTGTTTTTT
CDR3aa: CSVRGQVSEKLFF
d_gene: TRBD1
abundance: many
j_gene: TRBJ1-4
v_gene: TRBV29-1

CDR3nt: TGTGCCAGCAGTACCGGGACTAGCGGTGCAGATACGCAGTATTTT
CDR3aa: CASSTGTSGADTQYF
d_gene: TRBD2
abundance: few
j_gene: TRBJ2-3
v_gene: TRBV6-1

CDR3nt: TGTGCCAGCAGCGAAAATACAGGGAACACTGAAGCTTTCTTT
CDR3aa: CASSENTGNTEAFF
d_gene: .
abundance: many
j_gene: TRBJ1-1
v_gene: TRBV7-9

CDR3nt: TGTGCCATCAGTGAGGGACAGATCGAGCAGTACTTC
CDR3aa: CAISEGQIEQYF
d_gene: .
abundance: few
j_gene: TRBJ2-7
v_gene: TRBV10-3

CDR3nt: TGTGCCAGCAGCTCTACAGGGGTGCTATCGGCTGAAGCTTTCTTT
CDR3aa: CASSSTGVLSAEAFF
d_gene: TRBD1
abundance: .
j_gene: TRBJ1-1
v_gene: TRBV7-9

CDR3nt: TGTGCCAGCAGTGATCCGGGACACAATTCCGCCTACGAGCAGTACTTC
CDR3aa: CASSDPGHNSAYEQYF
d_gene: .
abundance: many
j_gene: TRBJ2-7
v_gene: TRBV2

CDR3nt: TGCGCCAGCAGCCAAAACCTCGGACTAGCGGGAGTGGGCGAGCTGTTTTTT
CDR3aa: CASSQNLGLAGVGELFF
d_gene: TRBD2
abundance: .
j_gene: TRBJ2-2
v_gene: TRBV5-1

CDR3nt: TGCAGTGCTAGAGCTAGCGGGTCCTCCTACGAGCAGTACTTC
CDR3aa: CSARASGSSYEQYF
d_gene: TRBD2
abundance: .
j_gene: TRBJ2-7
v_gene: TRBV20-1

CDR3nt: TGTGCCATCACTCCCCACCAGGGCTTGATAGCTTTCTTT
CDR3aa: CAITPHQGLIAFF
d_gene: .
abundance: many
j_gene: TRBJ1-1
v_gene: TRBV6-1

CDR3nt: TGTGCCAGCAGTGAGGGGGTGAACACTGAAGCTTTCTTT
CDR3aa: CASSEGVNTEAFF
d_gene: .
abundance: few
j_gene: TRBJ1-1
v_gene: TRBV2

CDR3nt: TGTGCCAGCAGTTTCATAAGGGGGCGATTAGCTTTCTTT
CDR3aa: CASSFIRGRLAFF
d_gene: TRBD1
abundance: few
j_gene: TRBJ1-1
v_gene: TRBV12-3/TRBV12-4

CDR3nt: TGTGCCAGCAGTTTTTATGGGGACACCCCAAATCAGCCCCAGCATTTT
CDR3aa: CASSFYGDTPNQPQHF
d_gene: .
abundance: many
j_gene: TRBJ1-5
v_gene: TRBV28

CDR3nt: TGTGCCAGCAGCTACAGGGAAGCCGGGGAGCTGTTTTTT
CDR3aa: CASSYREAGELFF
d_gene: .
abundance: many
j_gene: TRBJ2-2
v_gene: TRBV11-2

CDR3nt: TGCAGTGCTAGAACTCAGACAGGGGTGGATGAAAAACTGTTTTTT
CDR3aa: CSARTQTGVDEKLFF
d_gene: TRBD1
abundance: many
j_gene: TRBJ1-4
v_gene: TRBV20-1

CDR3nt: TGTGCCAGCAGCCAAGGGTTACGGCCTCTCGGGAGTGGCTACACCTTC
CDR3aa: CASSQGLRPLGSGYTF
d_gene: .
abundance: once
j_gene: TRBJ1-2
v_gene: TRBV3-1

CDR3nt: TGTGCCAGCAGTTTCAGGGGGCGGAATCAGCCCCAGCATTTT
CDR3aa: CASSFRGRNQPQHF
d_gene: TRBD1
abundance: many
j_gene: TRBJ1-5
v_gene: TRBV12-3/TRBV12-4

CDR3nt: TGTGCCAGTAGTATAACAGGGGTCACTGAAGCTTTCTTT
CDR3aa: CASSITGVTEAFF
d_gene: TRBD1
abundance: .
j_gene: TRBJ1-1
v_gene: TRBV19

CDR3nt: TGTGCCAGCAGTTACATCTTCGGAACGGACAACTATGGCTACACCTTC
CDR3aa: CASSYIFGTDNYGYTF
d_gene: .
abundance: many
j_gene: TRBJ1-2
v_gene: TRBV6-2/TRBV6-3

CDR3nt: TGTGCCAGCTCCCAGATAGAGGGCACTGAAGCTTTCTTT
CDR3aa: CASSQIEGTEAFF
d_gene: .
abundance: many
j_gene: TRBJ1-1
v_gene: TRBV7-8

CDR3nt: TGTGCCAGTAGTATAGTCGGGGGAGTCTACGAGCAGTACTTC
CDR3aa: CASSIVGGVYEQYF
d_gene: .
abundance: many
j_gene: TRBJ2-7
v_gene: TRBV19

CDR3nt: TGTGCCACCAGCAGAGAGGGCAGCGAAGTAACGAAGCAGTACTTC
CDR3aa: CATSREGSEVTKQYF
d_gene: .
abundance: .
j_gene: TRBJ2-7
v_gene: TRBV15

CDR3nt: TGTGCCAGCAGTTTCGGTGGGGGTTCGAACACCGGGGAGCTGTTTTTT
CDR3aa: CASSFGGGSNTGELFF
d_gene: .
abundance: .
j_gene: TRBJ2-2
v_gene: TRBV12-3/TRBV12-4

CDR3nt: TGTGCCAGCAGTTATTTTCAGGCGAATGAGCAGTTCTTC
CDR3aa: CASSYFQANEQFF
d_gene: .
abundance: .
j_gene: TRBJ2-1
v_gene: TRBV6-2/TRBV6-3

CDR3nt: TGTGCCAGCAGCTTAGCGCTCCACTCCTACGAGCAGTACTTC
CDR3aa: CASSLALHSYEQYF
d_gene: .
abundance: many
j_gene: TRBJ2-7
v_gene: TRBV7-9

CDR3nt: TGTGCCAGCAGAACCGGGACAGGGGACGAGCAGTACTTC
CDR3aa: CASRTGTGDEQYF
d_gene: TRBD1
abundance: .
j_gene: TRBJ2-7
v_gene: TRBV5-4

CDR3nt: TGCGCCAGCAGTTCAATCGGGGGAGGATACGAGCAGTACTTC
CDR3aa: CASSSIGGGYEQYF
d_gene: .
abundance: .
j_gene: TRBJ2-7
v_gene: TRBV5-1